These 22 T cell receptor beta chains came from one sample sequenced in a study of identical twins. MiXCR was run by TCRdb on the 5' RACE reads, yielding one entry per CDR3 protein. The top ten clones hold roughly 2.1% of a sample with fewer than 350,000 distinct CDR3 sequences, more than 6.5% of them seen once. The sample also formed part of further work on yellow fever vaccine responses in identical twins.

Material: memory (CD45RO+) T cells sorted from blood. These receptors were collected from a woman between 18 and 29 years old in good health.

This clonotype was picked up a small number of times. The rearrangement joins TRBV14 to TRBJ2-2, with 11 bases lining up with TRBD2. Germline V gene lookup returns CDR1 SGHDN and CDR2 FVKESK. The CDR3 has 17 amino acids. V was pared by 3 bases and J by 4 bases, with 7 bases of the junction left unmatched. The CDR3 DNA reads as TGTGCCAGCAGCCAGACTAGCGGGATGTGGGCCACCGGGGAGCTGTTTTTT. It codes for CASSQTSGMWATGELFF.

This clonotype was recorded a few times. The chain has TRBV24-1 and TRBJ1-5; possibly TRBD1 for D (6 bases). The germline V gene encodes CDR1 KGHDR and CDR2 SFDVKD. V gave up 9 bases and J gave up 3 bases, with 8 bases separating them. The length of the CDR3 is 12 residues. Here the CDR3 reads CATGGLNQPQHF. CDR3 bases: TGTGCCACCGGGGGCCTCAATCAGCCCCAGCATTTT.

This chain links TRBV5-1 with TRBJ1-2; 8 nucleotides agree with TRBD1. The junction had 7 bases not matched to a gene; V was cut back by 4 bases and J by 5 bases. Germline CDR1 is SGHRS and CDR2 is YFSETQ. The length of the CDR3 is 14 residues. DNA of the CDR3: TGCGCCAGCAGCCTGACGACAGGGGCTTATGGCTACACCTTC. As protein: CASSLTTGAYGYTF.

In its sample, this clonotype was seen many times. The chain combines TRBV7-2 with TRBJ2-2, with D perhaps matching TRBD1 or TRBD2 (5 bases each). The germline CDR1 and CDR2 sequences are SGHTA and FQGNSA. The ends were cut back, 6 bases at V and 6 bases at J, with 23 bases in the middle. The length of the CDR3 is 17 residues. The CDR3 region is CASSPDSWGFGPGELFF. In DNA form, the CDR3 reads TGTGCCAGCAGTCCCGACAGTTGGGGGTTTGGACCCGGGGAGCTGTTTTTT.

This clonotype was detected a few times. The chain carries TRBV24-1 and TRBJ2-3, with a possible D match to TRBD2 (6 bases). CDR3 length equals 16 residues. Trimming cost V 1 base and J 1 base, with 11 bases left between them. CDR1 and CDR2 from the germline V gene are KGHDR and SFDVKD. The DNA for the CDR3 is TGTGCCACCAGTGATTTAAGTAGCGGACGCACAGATACGCAGTATTTT. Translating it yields CATSDLSSGRTDTQYF.

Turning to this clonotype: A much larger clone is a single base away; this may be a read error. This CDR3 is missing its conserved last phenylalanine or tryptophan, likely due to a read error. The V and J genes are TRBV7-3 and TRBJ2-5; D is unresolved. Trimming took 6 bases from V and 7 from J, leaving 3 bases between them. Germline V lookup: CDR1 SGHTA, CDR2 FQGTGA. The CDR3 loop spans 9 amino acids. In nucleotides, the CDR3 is TGTGCCAGCAGAGGGACCCAGTACTAC. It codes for CASRGTQYY.

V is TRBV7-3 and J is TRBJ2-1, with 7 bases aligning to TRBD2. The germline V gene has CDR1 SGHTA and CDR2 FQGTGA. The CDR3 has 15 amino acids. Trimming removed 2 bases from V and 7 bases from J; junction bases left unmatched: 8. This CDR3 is CASSLSAGVVNEQFF. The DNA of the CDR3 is TGTGCCAGCAGCTTATCCGCGGGAGTGGTGAATGAGCAGTTCTTC.

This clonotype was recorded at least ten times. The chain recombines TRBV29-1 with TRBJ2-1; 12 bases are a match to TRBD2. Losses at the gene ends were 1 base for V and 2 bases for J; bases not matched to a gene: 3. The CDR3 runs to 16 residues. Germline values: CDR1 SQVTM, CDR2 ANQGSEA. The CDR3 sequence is CSVEAPSGRAYNEQFF. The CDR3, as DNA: TGCAGCGTTGAAGCGCCTAGCGGGAGGGCCTACAATGAGCAGTTCTTC.

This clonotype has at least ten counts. The CDR3 spells CASSLSGMDNSPLHF. Here the CDR3 DNA reads TGCGCCAGCAGCTTGTCAGGTATGGATAATTCACCCCTCCACTTT. The gene calls are TRBV5-1 and TRBJ1-6; D not certain. Per germline, CDR1 SGHRS and CDR2 YFSETQ. This CDR3 spans 15 amino acids. V lost 1 base to trimming and J lost 5 bases, with 10 bases between them. Variable domain in full (rest from reference TRBV5-1 and TRBJ1-6): KAGVTQTPRYLIKTRGQQVTLSCSPISGHRSVSWYQQTPGQGLQFLFEYFSETQRNKGNFPGRFSGRQFSNSRSEMNVSTLELGDSALYLCASSLSGMDNSPLHFGNGTRLTVT.

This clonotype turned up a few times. CDR3 residues: CASSSVRAGQGADYYGYTF. DNA of the CDR3: TGTGCCAGCAGCTCCGTACGAGCGGGACAGGGGGCGGATTACTATGGCTACACCTTC. The J gene is TRBJ1-2, the V gene TRBV5-6; 12 bases are shared with TRBD1. V dropped 3 bases and J dropped 3; count of bases not matched to a gene: 15. This CDR3 is 19 amino acids long. Germline lookup yields CDR1 SGHDT and CDR2 YYEEEE.

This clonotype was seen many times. Here the CDR3 reads CASSLVGGLREQYF. The CDR3 DNA follows: TGTGCCAGCAGCTTAGTCGGCGGGCTTAGGGAGCAGTACTTC. The chain uses TRBV7-9 and TRBJ2-7, with a tentative D call TRBD2 (5 bases). This CDR3 region has 14 residues. Trimming pared 1 base from V and 7 bases from J, leaving 14 bases between. The germline V gene has CDR1 SEHNR and CDR2 FQNEAQ (reference sequence).

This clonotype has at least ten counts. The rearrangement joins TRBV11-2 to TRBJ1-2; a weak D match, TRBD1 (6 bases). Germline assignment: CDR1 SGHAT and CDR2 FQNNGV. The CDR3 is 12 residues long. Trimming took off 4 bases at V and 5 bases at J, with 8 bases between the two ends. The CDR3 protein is CASSSTGYGYTF. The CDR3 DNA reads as TGTGCCAGCAGCTCCACAGGGTATGGCTACACCTTC.

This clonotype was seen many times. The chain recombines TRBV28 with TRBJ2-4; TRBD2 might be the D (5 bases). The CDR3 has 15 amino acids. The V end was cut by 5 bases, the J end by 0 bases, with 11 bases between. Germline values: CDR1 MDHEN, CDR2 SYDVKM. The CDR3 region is CASSLGGIAKNIQYF. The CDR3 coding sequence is TGTGCCAGCAGTCTAGGAGGCATAGCCAAAAACATTCAGTACTTC. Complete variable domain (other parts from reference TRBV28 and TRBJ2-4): DVKVTQSSRYLVKRTGEKVFLECVQDMDHENMFWYRQDPGLGLRLIYFSYDVKMKEKGDIPEGYSVSREKKERFSLILESASTNQTSMYLCASSLGGIAKNIQYFGAGTRLSVL.

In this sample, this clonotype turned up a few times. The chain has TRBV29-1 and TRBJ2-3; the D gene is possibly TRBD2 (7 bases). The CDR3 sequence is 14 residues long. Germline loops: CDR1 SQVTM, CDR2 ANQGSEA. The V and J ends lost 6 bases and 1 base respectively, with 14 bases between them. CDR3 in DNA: TGCAGCGTCCCGCGGGGGCCCCGCACAGATACGCAGTATTTT. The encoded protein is CSVPRGPRTDTQYF.

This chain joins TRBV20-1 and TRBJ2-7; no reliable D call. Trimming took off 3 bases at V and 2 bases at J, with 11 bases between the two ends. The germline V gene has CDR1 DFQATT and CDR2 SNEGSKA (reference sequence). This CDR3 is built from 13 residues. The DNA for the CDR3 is TGCAGTGCTAGTCCTAAGGAGCCCTACGAGCAGTACTTC. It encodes CSASPKEPYEQYF.

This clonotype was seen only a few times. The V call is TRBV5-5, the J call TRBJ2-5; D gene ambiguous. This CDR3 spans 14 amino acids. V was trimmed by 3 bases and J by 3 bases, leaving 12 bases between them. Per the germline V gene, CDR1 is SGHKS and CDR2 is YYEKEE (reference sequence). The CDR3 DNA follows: TGTGCCAGCAGCTGGACGTCTCAAGAAGAGACCCAGTACTTC. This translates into CASSWTSQEETQYF.

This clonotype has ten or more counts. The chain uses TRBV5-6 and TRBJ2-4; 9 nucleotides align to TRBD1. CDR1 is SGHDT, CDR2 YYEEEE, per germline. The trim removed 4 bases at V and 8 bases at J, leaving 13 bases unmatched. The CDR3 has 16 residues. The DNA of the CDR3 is TGTGCCAGCAGCCTTAATACAGGGGGCGTTTTGGACATTCAGTACTTC. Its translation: CASSLNTGGVLDIQYF.

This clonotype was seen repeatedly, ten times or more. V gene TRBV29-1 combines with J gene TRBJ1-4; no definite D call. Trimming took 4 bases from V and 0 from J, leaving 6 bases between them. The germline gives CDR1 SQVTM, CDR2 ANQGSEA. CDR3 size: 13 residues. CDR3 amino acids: CSVGVSTNEKLFF. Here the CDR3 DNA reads TGCAGCGTTGGAGTATCAACTAATGAAAAACTGTTTTTT.

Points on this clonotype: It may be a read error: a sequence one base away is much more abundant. CDR3 sequence: CSIEDLRDTQYF. The CDR3, as DNA: TGCAGCATTGAAGATCTAAGAGATACGCAGTATTTT. V and J are TRBV29-1 and TRBJ2-3; the D is unclear. There are 12 residues in the CDR3. Germline V gives CDR1 SQVTM, CDR2 ANQGSEA.

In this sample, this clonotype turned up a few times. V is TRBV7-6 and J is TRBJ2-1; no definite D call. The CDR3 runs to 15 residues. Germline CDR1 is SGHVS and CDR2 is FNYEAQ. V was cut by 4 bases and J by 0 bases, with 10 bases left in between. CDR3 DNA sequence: TGTGCCAGCAGCTCCAGCCGGAGCTCCTACAATGAGCAGTTCTTC. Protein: CASSSSRSSYNEQFF. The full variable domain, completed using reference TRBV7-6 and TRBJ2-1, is GAGVSQSPRYKVTKRGQDVALRCDPISGHVSLYWYRQALGQGPEFLTYFNYEAQQDKSGLPNDRFSAERPEGSISTLTIQRTEQRDSAMYRCASSSSRSSYNEQFFGPGTRLTVL.

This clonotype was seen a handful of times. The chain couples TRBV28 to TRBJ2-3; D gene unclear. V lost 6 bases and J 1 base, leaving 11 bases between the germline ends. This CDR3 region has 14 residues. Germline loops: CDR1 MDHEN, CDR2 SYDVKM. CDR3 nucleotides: TGTGCCAGCAGCAGCCACCGGGGCACAGATACGCAGTATTTT. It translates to CASSSHRGTDTQYF.

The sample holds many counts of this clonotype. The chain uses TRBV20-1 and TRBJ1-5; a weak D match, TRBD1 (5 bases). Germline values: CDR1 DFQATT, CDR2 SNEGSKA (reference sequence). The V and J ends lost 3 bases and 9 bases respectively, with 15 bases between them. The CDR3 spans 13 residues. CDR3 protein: CSARGRVGGPQHF. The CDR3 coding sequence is TGCAGTGCTAGGGGCAGGGTGGGGGGGCCCCAGCATTTT.